This entry concerns a single T cell receptor (beta chain). The CDR3 extends over 13 amino acids. Trimming stripped 5 bases from V and 5 bases from J, with 12 bases between. Looked up from germline, CDR1 is MNHEY and CDR2 is SVGEGT. The entry originates in a study of blood T cell repertoires in COVID-19. Study in general: The study drew acute and convalescent COVID-19 samples from the United States, Italy and Spain. Sample material is recorded as cDNA or gDNA derived from T cells, B-cell-depleted T cells, or PBMCs.

Per the study methods: Estimation of nucleated cell counts relied on the amplification of reference gene primers. Clones were read by immunoSEQ multiplex PCR, and TCRdb kept only the in-frame ones, dropping some. The V and J calls and clone size were taken over from that table, and D and trimming were inferred from the DNA. The top ten hold around 10% of the sample, which has around 100,000 clones, approximately 88% seen once. The V call is TRBV6-2 or TRBV6-3, the J call TRBJ1-1, with unresolved D. Sequenced input: peripheral blood. This receptor was taken from a man older than 75 with acute or convalescent COVID-19. DNA of the CDR3: TGTGCCAGCAGTGGGTCGGGGAGGACTGAAGCTTTCTTT. Its protein product is CASSGSGRTEAFF.